Below are 21 T cell receptor beta chains sequenced from a single sample in a study of cytomegalovirus exposure and HLA in healthy donors. The PCR used 60 Vbeta and 13 Jbeta primers. The protocol was immunoSEQ multiplex PCR, while the TCRdb copy is restricted to in-frame clones and leaves out a portion. Of under 200,000 clones in the sample, nearly 80% are singletons; the top ten hold under 4%. The sample was PBMCs. The receptors come from a woman in her thirties or forties in good health and CMV-seronegative.

The chain employs TRBV5-6 and TRBJ2-1; D call uncertain. This CDR3 contains 15 residues. CDR1 is SGHDT and CDR2 is YYEEEE in the germline V gene. Trimming stripped 0 bases from V and 1 base from J, with 8 bases between. The CDR3 is CASSLGWQSYNEQFF. CDR3 DNA sequence: TGTGCCAGCAGCTTGGGGTGGCAGTCCTACAATGAGCAGTTCTTC.

This chain's CDR3 is CASSEALGRDNEKLFF. CDR3 in DNA: TGTGCCAGCAGTGAAGCTCTGGGCAGGGATAATGAAAAACTGTTTTTT. The chain couples TRBV2 to TRBJ1-4, with a possible D match to TRBD1 (5 bases). Germline loops: CDR1 SNHLY, CDR2 FYNNEI. The germline V and J ends were trimmed by 0 bases and 4 bases, with 12 bases remaining between them. The CDR3 runs to 16 residues.

The rearrangement joins TRBV28 to TRBJ1-1, with unresolved D. Germline V gives CDR1 MDHEN, CDR2 SYDVKM. The CDR3 is made up of 16 amino acids. The V end was cut by 2 bases, the J end by 0 bases, with 13 bases between. CDR3 DNA sequence: TGTGCCAGCAGTTTAAGGCAGGCCTACATGAACACTGAAGCTTTCTTT. The encoded protein is CASSLRQAYMNTEAFF.

V gene TRBV18 combines with J gene TRBJ2-3; 9 nucleotides agree with TRBD2. J lost 2 bases, V lost 2 bases, and 2 bases had no gene match. The length of the CDR3 is 15 residues. Germline CDR1 KGHSH, CDR2 LQKENI. Here the CDR3 DNA reads TGTGCCAGCTCACCAGCGGGGGGGAACACAGATACGCAGTATTTT. As protein: CASSPAGGNTDTQYF.

The rearrangement joins TRBV5-1 to TRBJ2-1; TRBD2 is a possible D gene (7 bases). Trimming took off 0 bases at V and 4 bases at J, with 14 bases between the two ends. The CDR3 covers 16 residues. The germline V gene encodes CDR1 SGHRS and CDR2 YFSETQ. CDR3 coding DNA: TGCGCCAGCAGCTTGGGGGCAGCGGGGACATACAATGAGCAGTTCTTC. Residues: CASSLGAAGTYNEQFF.

J is TRBJ2-7 and V is TRBV6-1; 9 nucleotides align to TRBD1. Germline V lookup: CDR1 MNHNS, CDR2 SASEGT. With 6 bases clipped from V and 0 bases from J, the junction kept 6 bases outside the gene matches. This CDR3 contains 15 residues. CDR3 sequence reads: CASRTGGLSSYEQYF. The CDR3 DNA is TGTGCCAGCAGGACAGGGGGTTTAAGCTCCTACGAGCAGTACTTC.

Details on this clone: Within the sample, other DNA sequences also encode this same CDR3. V is TRBV5-1 and J is TRBJ2-3, with 7 bases aligning to TRBD1. With V trimmed by 3 bases and J by 3 bases, 4 bases remained unmatched. This CDR3 contains 14 residues. CDR1 is SGHRS, CDR2 YFSETQ, per germline. The CDR3 DNA follows: TGCGCCAGCAGCTCCGGGACAGTGACAGATACGCAGTATTTT. As protein: CASSSGTVTDTQYF.

The rearrangement uses TRBV28 and TRBJ1-5, with D uncertain. Trimming shortened V by 5 bases and J by 10 bases, and 12 bases separated the two germline ends. The CDR3 totals 12 residues. CDR1 and CDR2 (germline): MDHEN, SYDVKM. The CDR3 region is CASSGWAYPQHF. In DNA form, the CDR3 reads TGTGCCAGCAGTGGATGGGCCTACCCCCAGCATTTT.

As concerns this clone: A junction end diverges from the germline sequence, so it may reflect a read error. The V call is TRBV7-9, the J call TRBJ2-7, with D unresolved. Germline loops: CDR1 SEHNR, CDR2 FQNEAQ (reference sequence). This CDR3 comprises 12 residues. Here the CDR3 DNA reads TGTTCCAGCAGCTTAGTTCACCAGGTCCAGTACTTC. Residues: CSSSLVHQVQYF.

V is TRBV5-1 and J is TRBJ1-2; TRBD1 agrees at 9 bases. The germline V gene encodes CDR1 SGHRS and CDR2 YFSETQ. The CDR3 consists of 14 residues. V shed 4 bases and J 7 bases; nucleotides not matched to a gene: 8. In DNA, the CDR3 is TGCGCCAGCAGCAACGCACAGGGGGCTGTTGGCTACACCTTC. Protein sequence: CASSNAQGAVGYTF.

V is TRBV6-5 and J is TRBJ1-5, with 7 bases matching TRBD1. This CDR3 comprises 14 residues. The germline CDR1 and CDR2 sequences are MNHEY and SVGAGI. The trim removed 4 bases at V and 5 bases at J, leaving 5 bases unmatched. In DNA form, the CDR3 reads TGTGCCAGCAGTTTTACAGGGGAGGATCAGCCCCAGCATTTT. Translating gives CASSFTGEDQPQHF.

The chain has TRBV5-1 and TRBJ2-5; the match to TRBD1 covers 12 bases. CDR3 length equals 14 residues. Germline V lookup: CDR1 SGHRS, CDR2 YFSETQ. J was trimmed by 4 bases and V by 7 bases; bases with no gene match: 5. CDR3 in DNA: TGCGCCAGCCGGGACAGGGGGCGCGGAGAGACCCAGTACTTC. It translates to CASRDRGRGETQYF.

This chain connects TRBV5-1 to TRBJ2-6; 7 positions match TRBD2. The CDR3 loop spans 17 amino acids. J lost 1 base, V lost 0 bases, and 4 bases had no gene match. Germline loops: CDR1 SGHRS, CDR2 YFSETQ. The CDR3 bases are TGCGCCAGCAGCTTGGCCGGGAGGAATTCTGGGGCCAACGTCCTGACTTTC. Encoded protein: CASSLAGRNSGANVLTF.

J is TRBJ2-5 and V is TRBV9; TRBD2 matches at 13 bases. Unmatched junction bases numbered 6, after V lost 3 bases and J lost 4 bases. Germline CDR1 and CDR2: SGDLS and YYNGEE. The CDR3 totals 16 residues. CDR3 bases: TGTGCCAGCAGCGCCCAGACTAGCGGGGGGCGAGAGACCCAGTACTTC. This encodes CASSAQTSGGRETQYF.

The chain combines TRBV28 with TRBJ2-1; D might be TRBD2 (7 bases). Per germline, CDR1 MDHEN and CDR2 SYDVKM. Deletions cut 4 bases from V and 1 base from J, with 17 bases between. This CDR3 contains 17 residues. CDR3 in amino acids: CASSSLMGRGSYNEQFF. In nucleotides, the CDR3 is TGTGCCAGCAGTTCCCTAATGGGGAGGGGGTCCTACAATGAGCAGTTCTTC.

This clone was observed a handful of times. This rearrangement joins TRBV19 to TRBJ1-1; TRBD1 aligns across 7 bases. Germline lookup yields CDR1 LNHDA and CDR2 SQIVND (reference sequence). V dropped 11 bases and J dropped 0; count of bases not matched to a gene: 15. The CDR3 contains 16 residues. The CDR3 bases are TGTGCCCCTAGCCAGGGACAGACTAACATGAACACTGAAGCTTTCTTT. Protein sequence: CAPSQGQTNMNTEAFF.

This clone was seen a few times. V and J are TRBV19 and TRBJ1-5; no clear D. Trimming removed 5 bases from V and 5 bases from J, with 7 bases in between. The CDR3 is made up of 12 amino acids. Germline CDR1 is LNHDA and CDR2 is SQIVND (reference sequence). In nucleotides, the CDR3 is TGTGCCAGTAGTCCCGGGTATCAGCCCCAGCATTTT. Amino acid sequence: CASSPGYQPQHF.

The chain joins TRBV6-5 to TRBJ1-2; D possibly corresponds to TRBD1 (6 bases). The CDR3 totals 15 residues. Germline CDR1 reads MNHEY; CDR2 reads SVGAGI. V lost 7 bases and J 4 bases, leaving 19 bases between the germline ends. The DNA of the CDR3 is TGTGCCAGCACTGAGATGTTGGCAGGGGCCTATGGCTACACCTTC. Residues: CASTEMLAGAYGYTF.

This clone occurred a few times. The CDR3 DNA is TGTGCCAGCAGGACCCAGGGGATCAGTACAGCTTTCTTT. Translation: CASRTQGISTAFF. The rearrangement uses TRBV2 and TRBJ1-1, with D maybe TRBD1 (6 bases). Germline CDR1 and CDR2: SNHLY and FYNNEI. This CDR3 region has 13 residues. V was pared by 6 bases and J by 10 bases, with 18 bases between.

The rearrangement links TRBV21-1 to TRBJ1-2; the D call TRBD1 from the table was never checked on the DNA. TRBV21-1 has pseudogene status. CDR3 size: 11 residues. In DNA form, the CDR3 reads TGTGCCAGCTGGCTTAACTATGGCTACACCTTC. Its translation: CASWLNYGYTF.

This clone has just one count. This chain joins TRBV2 and TRBJ2-7, with a tentative D call TRBD2 (5 bases). This CDR3 has 11 residues. V was cut by 6 bases and J by 7 bases, with 10 bases left in between. Germline V CDR1 and CDR2: SNHLY, FYNNEI. CDR3 nucleotides: TGTGCCAGCAGGGGAGCTTTTGAGCAGTACTTC. This translates into CASRGAFEQYF.